One and the same sample provided the 7 T cell receptor beta chains below, sequenced in a study of OX40 agonist ivuxolimab in advanced cancers. The library was built by means of the immunoSEQ multiplex PCR assay. Here the immuneACCESS table is served through TCRdb, limited to in-frame sequences with V and J called. Missing clones are a known gap in these copies; in checked studies unresolved V genes cover under half, and the rest lacks a known reason. The table for this sample lists about 48,000 clones; more than 75% of them were counted only once. Of the sample, 7.5% to 10% is held by the ten largest clones. The material sequenced was CD4+ or CD8+ T cells sorted from blood, taken in a trial of the OX40 agonist ivuxolimab. These receptor sequences come from an adult with an advanced solid tumor such as melanoma, head and neck, liver or kidney cancer.

This clone is classed as medium-sized. The chain combines TRBV7-2 with TRBJ2-1, with 8 bases aligning to TRBD1. This CDR3 spans 15 amino acids. Germline CDR1 and CDR2: SGHTA and FQGNSA. V was clipped by 4 bases and J by 4 bases; unmatched bases: 6. In nucleotides, the CDR3 is TGTGCCAGCAGCTCCCGGACAGGGAGATACAATGAGCAGTTCTTC. It translates to CASSSRTGRYNEQFF.

This clone was counted a few times. This chain connects TRBV6-5 to TRBJ2-1, with TRBD1 matching 9 bases. The CDR3 covers 15 residues. The germline gives CDR1 MNHEY, CDR2 SVGAGI. Trimming at V came to 6 bases and at J to 3 bases, leaving 6 bases not matched to a gene. In DNA, the CDR3 is TGTGCCAGCAGCCGTGGACAGGGGAGCTACAATGAGCAGTTCTTC. This codes for CASSRGQGSYNEQFF.

This chain's CDR3 is CASSREGAVVEQYF. The CDR3 coding sequence is TGTGCCAGCAGTCGGGAGGGGGCAGTCGTCGAGCAGTACTTC. The chain recombines TRBV6-5 with TRBJ2-7; D perhaps matches TRBD2 (8 bases). V was shortened by 5 bases and J by 6 bases, with 17 bases between the two germline ends. The CDR3 is 14 amino acids. The germline CDR1 and CDR2 sequences are MNHEY and SVGAGI.

This clone has a single count. V gene TRBV28 combines with J gene TRBJ1-5; no reliable D call. The V end was cut by 7 bases, the J end by 3 bases, with 10 bases between. Germline loops: CDR1 MDHEN, CDR2 SYDVKM. The CDR3 length is 13 residues. The CDR3 nucleotides read TGTGCCAGCACCCGCCCGCCCAATCAGCCCCAGCATTTT. Protein: CASTRPPNQPQHF.

The chain carries TRBV18 and TRBJ2-3; 9 bases line up with TRBD1. V lost 2 bases to trimming and J lost 4 bases; unmatched junction nucleotides: 7. The CDR3 has 16 residues. The V gene's germline CDR1 is KGHSH and CDR2 LQKENI. The CDR3 is CASSPTGTGYSDTQYF. In DNA form, the CDR3 reads TGTGCCAGCTCACCAACCGGGACAGGGTATTCAGATACGCAGTATTTT.

The J gene is TRBJ2-7, the V gene TRBV5-1, with a weak D call TRBD1 (5 bases). The CDR3 runs 15 residues. The germline CDR1 and CDR2 sequences are SGHRS and YFSETQ. V was pared by 0 bases and J by 3 bases, with 13 bases between. The CDR3 DNA is TGCGCCAGCAGCTTGGCCGTGGGTCAGGGCTACGAGCAGTACTTC. It codes for CASSLAVGQGYEQYF.

J is TRBJ2-3 and V is TRBV30; TRBD1 might be the D (6 bases). This CDR3 has 14 amino acids. Germline V gene sequence: CDR1 GTSNPN, CDR2 SVGIG (reference sequence). V dropped 6 bases and J dropped 2 bases, with 15 bases sitting between them. For the CDR3, the DNA is TGTGCCTGCCAAAGGGACACTATCACAGATACGCAGTATTTT. Translation gives CACQRDTITDTQYF. Filled out from reference TRBV30 and TRBJ2-3, the complete variable domain reads SQTIHQWPATLVQPVGSPLSLECTVEGTSNPNLYWYRQAAGRGLQLLFYSVGIGQISSEVPQNLSASRPQDRQFILSSKKLLLSDSGFYLCACQRDTITDTQYFGPGTRLTVL.